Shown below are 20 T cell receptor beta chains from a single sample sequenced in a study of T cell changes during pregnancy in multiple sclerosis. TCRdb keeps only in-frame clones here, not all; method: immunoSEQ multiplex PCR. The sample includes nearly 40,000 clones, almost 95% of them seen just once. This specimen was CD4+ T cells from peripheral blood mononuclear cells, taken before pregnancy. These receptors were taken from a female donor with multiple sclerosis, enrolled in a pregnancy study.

In nucleotides, the CDR3 is TGTGCCACCAAACCTACAGGGGGCTCTGGGGCCAACGTCCTGACTTTC. Its protein product is CATKPTGGSGANVLTF. The chain employs TRBV10-3 and TRBJ2-6, with 8 bases fitting TRBD1. V lost 10 bases and J lost 0; bases outside the gene matches: 8. The CDR3 contains 16 residues. Per germline, CDR1 ENHRY and CDR2 SYGVKD.

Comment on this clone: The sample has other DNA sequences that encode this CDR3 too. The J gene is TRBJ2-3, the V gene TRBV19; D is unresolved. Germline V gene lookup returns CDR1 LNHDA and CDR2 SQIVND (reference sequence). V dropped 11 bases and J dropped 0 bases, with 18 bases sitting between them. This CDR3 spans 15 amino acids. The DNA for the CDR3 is TGTGCCTCCAGTATAGGAACAGCTAGCACAGATACGCAGTATTTT. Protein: CASSIGTASTDTQYF.

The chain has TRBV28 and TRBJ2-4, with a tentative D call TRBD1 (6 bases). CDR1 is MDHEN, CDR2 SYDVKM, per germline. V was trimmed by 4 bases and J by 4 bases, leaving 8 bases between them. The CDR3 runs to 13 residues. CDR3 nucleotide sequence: TGTGCCAGCAGTTGGGACACAAAAAACATTCAGTACTTC. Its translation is CASSWDTKNIQYF.

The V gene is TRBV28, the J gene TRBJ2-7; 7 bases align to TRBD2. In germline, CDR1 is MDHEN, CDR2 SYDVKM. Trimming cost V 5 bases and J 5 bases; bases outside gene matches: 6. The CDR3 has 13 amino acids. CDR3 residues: CASSPAREDEQYF. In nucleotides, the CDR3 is TGTGCCAGCAGTCCGGCACGGGAGGACGAGCAGTACTTC.

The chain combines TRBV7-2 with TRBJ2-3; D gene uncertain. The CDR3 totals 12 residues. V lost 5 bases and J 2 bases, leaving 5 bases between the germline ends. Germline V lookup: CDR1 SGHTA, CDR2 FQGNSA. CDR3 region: CASSHITDTQYF. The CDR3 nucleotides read TGTGCCAGCAGCCACATCACAGATACGCAGTATTTT.

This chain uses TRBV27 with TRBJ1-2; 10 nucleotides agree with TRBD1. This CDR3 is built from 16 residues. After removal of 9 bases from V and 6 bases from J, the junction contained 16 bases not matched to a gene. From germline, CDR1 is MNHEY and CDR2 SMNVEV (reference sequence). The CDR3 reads CARVYGTGDPAHGYTF. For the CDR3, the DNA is TGTGCCAGGGTCTATGGGACAGGGGATCCGGCCCATGGCTACACCTTC.

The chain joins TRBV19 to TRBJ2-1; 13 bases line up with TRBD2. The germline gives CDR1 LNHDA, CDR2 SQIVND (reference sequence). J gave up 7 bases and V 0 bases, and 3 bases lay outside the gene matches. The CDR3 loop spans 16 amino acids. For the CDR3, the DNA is TGTGCCAGTAGTATAGATCAGACTAGCGGGAGGAATGAGCAGTTCTTC. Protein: CASSIDQTSGRNEQFF.

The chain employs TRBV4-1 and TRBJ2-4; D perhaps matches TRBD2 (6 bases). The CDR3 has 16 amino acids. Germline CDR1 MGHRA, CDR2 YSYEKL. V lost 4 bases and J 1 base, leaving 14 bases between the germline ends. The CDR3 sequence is CASSLTNRGAKNIQYF. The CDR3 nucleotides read TGCGCCAGCAGCCTCACCAACCGGGGGGCCAAAAACATTCAGTACTTC.

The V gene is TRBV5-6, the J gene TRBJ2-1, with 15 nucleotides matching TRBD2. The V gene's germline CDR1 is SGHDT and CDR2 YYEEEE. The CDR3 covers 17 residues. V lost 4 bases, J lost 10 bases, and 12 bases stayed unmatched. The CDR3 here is CASSAGLAGGGQWEQFF. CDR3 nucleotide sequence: TGTGCCAGCAGCGCGGGACTAGCGGGAGGAGGCCAGTGGGAGCAGTTCTTC.

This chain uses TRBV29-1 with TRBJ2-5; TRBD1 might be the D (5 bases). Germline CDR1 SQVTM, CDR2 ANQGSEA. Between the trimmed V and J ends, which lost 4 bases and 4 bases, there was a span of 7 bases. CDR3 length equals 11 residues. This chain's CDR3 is CSVAGLETQYF. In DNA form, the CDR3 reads TGCAGCGTTGCAGGGTTAGAGACCCAGTACTTC.

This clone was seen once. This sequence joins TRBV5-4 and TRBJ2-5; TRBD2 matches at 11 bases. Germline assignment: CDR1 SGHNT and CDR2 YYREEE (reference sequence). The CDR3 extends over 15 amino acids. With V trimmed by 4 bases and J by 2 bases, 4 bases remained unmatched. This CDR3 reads CASSTGLAEQETQYF. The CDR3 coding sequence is TGTGCCAGCAGCACGGGACTAGCGGAACAAGAGACCCAGTACTTC.

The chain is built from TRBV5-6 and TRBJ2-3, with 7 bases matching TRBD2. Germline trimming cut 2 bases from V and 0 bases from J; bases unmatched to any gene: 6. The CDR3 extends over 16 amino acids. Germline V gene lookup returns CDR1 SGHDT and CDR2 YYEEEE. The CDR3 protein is CASSLGGSWSTDTQYF. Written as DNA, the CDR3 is TGTGCCAGCAGCTTAGGCGGGAGCTGGAGCACAGATACGCAGTATTTT.

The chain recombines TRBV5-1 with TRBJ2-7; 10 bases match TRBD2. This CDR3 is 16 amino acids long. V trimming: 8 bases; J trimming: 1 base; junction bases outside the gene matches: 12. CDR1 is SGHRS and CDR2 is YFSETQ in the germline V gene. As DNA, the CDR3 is TGCGCCAGTCGGACGGGGACTAGCGTGAAATCCTACGAGCAGTACTTC. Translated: CASRTGTSVKSYEQYF.

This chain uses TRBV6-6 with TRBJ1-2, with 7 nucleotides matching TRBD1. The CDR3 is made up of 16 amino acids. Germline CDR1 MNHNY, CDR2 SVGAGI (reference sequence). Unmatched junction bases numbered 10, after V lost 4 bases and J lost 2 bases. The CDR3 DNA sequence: TGTGCCAGCAGTTGGGGGACAGACTCGGCGAACTATGGCTACACCTTC. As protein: CASSWGTDSANYGYTF.

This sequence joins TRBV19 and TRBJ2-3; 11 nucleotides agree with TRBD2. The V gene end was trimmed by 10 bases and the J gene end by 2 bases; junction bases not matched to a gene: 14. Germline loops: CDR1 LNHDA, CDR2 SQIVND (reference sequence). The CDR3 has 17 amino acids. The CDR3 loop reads CATYPGGTSGYTDTQYF. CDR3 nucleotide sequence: TGTGCCACCTACCCTGGAGGGACTAGCGGATACACAGATACGCAGTATTTT.

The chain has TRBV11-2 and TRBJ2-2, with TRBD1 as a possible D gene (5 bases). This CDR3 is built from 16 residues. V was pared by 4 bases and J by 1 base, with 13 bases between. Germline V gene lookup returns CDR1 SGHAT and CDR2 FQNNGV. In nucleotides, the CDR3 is TGTGCCAGCAGCTCGAGCCAGGGCGGGAACACCGGGGAGCTGTTTTTT. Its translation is CASSSSQGGNTGELFF.

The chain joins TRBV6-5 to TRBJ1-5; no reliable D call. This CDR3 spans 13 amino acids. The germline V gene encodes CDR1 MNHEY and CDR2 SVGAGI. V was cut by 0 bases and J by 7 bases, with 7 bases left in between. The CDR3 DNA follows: TGTGCCAGCAGTTACTCGAGGAGCCAGCCCCAGCATTTT. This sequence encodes CASSYSRSQPQHF.

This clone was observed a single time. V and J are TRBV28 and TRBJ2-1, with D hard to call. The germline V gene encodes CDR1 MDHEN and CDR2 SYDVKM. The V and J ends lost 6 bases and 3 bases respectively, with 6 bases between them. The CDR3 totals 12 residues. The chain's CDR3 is CASSPIYNEQFF. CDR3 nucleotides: TGTGCCAGCAGCCCAATCTACAATGAGCAGTTCTTC.

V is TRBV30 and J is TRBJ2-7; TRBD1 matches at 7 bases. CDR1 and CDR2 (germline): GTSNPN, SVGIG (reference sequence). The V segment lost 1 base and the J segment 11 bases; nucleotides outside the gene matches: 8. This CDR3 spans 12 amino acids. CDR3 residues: CAWSGQGDTEYF. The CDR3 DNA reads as TGTGCCTGGAGTGGGCAGGGGGACACGGAGTACTTC. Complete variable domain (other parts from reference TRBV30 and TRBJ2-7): SQTIHQWPATLVQPVGSPLSLECTVEGTSNPNLYWYRQAAGRGLQLLFYSVGIGQISSEVPQNLSASRPQDRQFILSSKKLLLSDSGFYLCAWSGQGDTEYFGPGTRLTVT.

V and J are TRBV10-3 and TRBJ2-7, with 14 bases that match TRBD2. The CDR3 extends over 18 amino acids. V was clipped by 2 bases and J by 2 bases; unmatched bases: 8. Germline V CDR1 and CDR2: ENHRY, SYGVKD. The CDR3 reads CAISEGLAGGGGPYEQYF. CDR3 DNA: TGTGCCATCAGTGAGGGACTAGCGGGAGGAGGGGGGCCCTACGAGCAGTACTTC.